Each of the 28 T cell receptor beta chains below was sequenced from the same sample in a study of control samples from healthy donors and cancer patients. Clones were sequenced by immunoSEQ multiplex PCR, and TCRdb holds only the in-frame ones, with some missing. Seen here are 100,000 to 150,000 clones, around nine tenths observed once, and the top ten hold about 3.4%. The source material was blood. The source is a man aged 50 or older in good health.

The CDR3 DNA follows: TGTGCCAGCAGCTCGGGGCCGAGGGAACTGTTTTTT. Residues: CASSSGPRELFF. V is TRBV12-3 or TRBV12-4 and J is TRBJ1-4; D might be TRBD1 (5 bases). The CDR3 is 12 amino acids. V lost 6 bases and J lost 12, with 14 bases in between.

This chain uses TRBV28 with TRBJ2-5, with 10 bases fitting TRBD1. V lost 5 bases and J lost 4; bases outside the gene matches: 10. This CDR3 contains 16 residues. Germline assignment: CDR1 MDHEN and CDR2 SYDVKM. The CDR3 spells CASSLTGQGIGETQYF. DNA of the CDR3: TGTGCCAGCAGTCTAACGGGACAGGGGATAGGAGAGACCCAGTACTTC. The full variable domain, in which reference TRBV28 and TRBJ2-5 provide the parts outside the CDR3, is DVKVTQSSRYLVKRTGEKVFLECVQDMDHENMFWYRQDPGLGLRLIYFSYDVKMKEKGDIPEGYSVSREKKERFSLILESASTNQTSMYLCASSLTGQGIGETQYFGPGTRLLVL.

This sequence joins TRBV12-5 and TRBJ2-2; the D is unclear. Germline V gene sequence: CDR1 LGHNT, CDR2 FRNRAP. Trimming left V 2 bases short and J 0 bases short, with 4 bases between. This CDR3 is built from 14 residues. DNA of the CDR3: TGTGCTAGTGGTTTGTGGCCGAACACCGGGGAGCTGTTTTTT. This gives the protein CASGLWPNTGELFF. The full variable domain, rest sourced from reference TRBV12-5 and TRBJ2-2, is DARVTQTPRHKVTEMGQEVTMRCQPILGHNTVFWYRQTMMQGLELLAYFRNRAPLDDSGMPKDRFSAEMPDATLATLKIQPSEPRDSAVYFCASGLWPNTGELFFGEGSRLTVL.

The rearrangement joins TRBV15 to TRBJ2-1; D gene unclear. V dropped 0 bases and J dropped 4 bases, with 4 bases sitting between them. Germline CDR1 is LNHNV and CDR2 is YYDKDF (reference sequence). The CDR3 sequence is 13 residues long. CDR3: CATSRERYNEQFF. CDR3 DNA: TGTGCCACCAGCAGAGAGCGGTACAATGAGCAGTTCTTC.

The chain combines TRBV23-1 with TRBJ2-7, with TRBD1 matching 9 bases. TRBV23-1 is identified as an open reading frame with a role that is uncertain. The CDR3 runs 16 residues. V lost 4 bases to trimming and J lost 2 bases; unmatched junction nucleotides: 9. Written as DNA, the CDR3 is TGCGCCAGCAGTCGTGCCCGGGACAGGGTTACCTACGAGCAGTACTTC. Residues: CASSRARDRVTYEQYF.

This sequence joins TRBV30 and TRBJ2-1; 7 bases align to TRBD2. This CDR3 is 16 amino acids long. V gave up 5 bases and J gave up 8 bases; unmatched junction bases: 18. CDR1 and CDR2 (germline): GTSNPN, SVGIG (reference sequence). CDR3 sequence (DNA): TGTGCCTGGGGAGGCCTAGGGACTAAGGGCACAGATGAGCAGTTCTTC. This gives the protein CAWGGLGTKGTDEQFF.

The chain combines TRBV7-3 with TRBJ1-1; a weak D match, TRBD1 (5 bases). Looked up from germline, CDR1 is SGHTA and CDR2 is FQGTGA. The ends were cut back, 3 bases at V and 1 base at J, with 12 bases in the middle. CDR3 size: 15 residues. The CDR3 bases are TGTGCCAGCAGCTTTCAGGGCGGCGGGAACACTGAAGCTTTCTTT. It yields the protein CASSFQGGGNTEAFF.

The gene calls are TRBV4-1 and TRBJ1-2, with D hard to call. Germline V gene lookup returns CDR1 MGHRA and CDR2 YSYEKL. This CDR3 contains 16 residues. Trimming took off 0 bases at V and 0 bases at J, with 11 bases between the two ends. CDR3 nucleotide sequence: TGCGCCAGCAGCCAAGATCGCACCCAAGCTAACTATGGCTACACCTTC. Translation: CASSQDRTQANYGYTF.

CDR3 nucleotide sequence: TGTGCCAGCAGCTTCACGGAGGGTGGCTATGGCTACACCTTC. It is translated as CASSFTEGGYGYTF. The chain is built from TRBV11-2 and TRBJ1-2; no reliable D call. This CDR3 is 14 amino acids long. Germline assignment: CDR1 SGHAT and CDR2 FQNNGV. V lost 3 bases and J 4 bases, leaving 12 bases between the germline ends.

The rearrangement links TRBV7-8 to TRBJ2-1; D could derive from TRBD1 or TRBD2 (5 bases each). The V gene's germline CDR1 is SGHVS and CDR2 FQNEAQ. The V gene lost 0 bases and the J gene lost 6 bases, with 12 bases spanning the gap. This CDR3 has 15 amino acids. CDR3 nucleotide sequence: TGTGCCAGCAGCTTAGCACGCAGGGCGGGCAATGAGCAGTTCTTC. Its translation: CASSLARRAGNEQFF.

V usage is TRBV2 and J usage is TRBJ2-5; TRBD1 matches 11 bases. The germline gives CDR1 SNHLY, CDR2 FYNNEI. With V trimmed by 5 bases and J by 5 bases, 7 bases remained unmatched. The CDR3 is 15 residues long. In DNA, the CDR3 is TGTGCCAGCAGTAATGGACAGGGGGCATGGGAGACCCAGTACTTC. Protein: CASSNGQGAWETQYF. Combining the CDR3 with reference TRBV2 and TRBJ2-5 gives the whole variable domain EPEVTQTPSHQVTQMGQEVILRCVPISNHLYFYWYRQILGQKVEFLVSFYNNEISEKSEIFDDQFSVERPDGSNFTLKIRSTKLEDSAMYFCASSNGQGAWETQYFGPGTRLLVL.

The chain is built from TRBV27 and TRBJ2-6; D perhaps matches TRBD1 (6 bases). From germline, CDR1 is MNHEY and CDR2 SMNVEV (reference sequence). The CDR3 has 16 amino acids. V gave up 2 bases and J gave up 0 bases, with 8 bases separating them. CDR3 protein: CASSLGQPSGANVLTF. The CDR3 DNA follows: TGTGCCAGCAGTTTAGGACAGCCCTCTGGGGCCAACGTCCTGACTTTC.

The chain employs TRBV7-9 and TRBJ1-2, with D possibly being TRBD1 (5 bases). The CDR3 runs 16 residues. Trimming removed 7 bases at V and 0 bases at J, with 18 bases between. Germline CDR1 is SEHNR and CDR2 is FQNEAQ (reference sequence). CDR3 nucleotides: TGTGCCAGCATCAAAGGGGCGGAGGGTCCTAACTATGGCTACACCTTC. Translating it yields CASIKGAEGPNYGYTF.

The CDR3 DNA sequence: TGTGCCAGCAGCCCCGGGACAGGCAGCTACGAGCAGTACTTC. It yields the protein CASSPGTGSYEQYF. The genes are TRBV7-3 and TRBJ2-7; 8 bases match TRBD1. Germline CDR1 reads SGHTA; CDR2 reads FQGTGA. The CDR3 has 14 residues. Trimming removed 5 bases from V and 3 bases from J; junction bases left unmatched: 6.

The genes are TRBV20-1 and TRBJ1-6; D unresolved. This CDR3 is 13 amino acids long. From germline, CDR1 is DFQATT and CDR2 SNEGSKA (reference sequence). The V and J ends lost 3 bases and 7 bases respectively, with 10 bases between them. The CDR3 loop is CSASVAGNSPLHF. DNA for the CDR3: TGCAGTGCTAGTGTTGCTGGGAATTCACCCCTCCACTTT.

The chain recombines TRBV19 with TRBJ2-1; maybe TRBD1 (5 bases). Germline assignment: CDR1 LNHDA and CDR2 SQIVND (reference sequence). This CDR3 is 12 amino acids long. Trimming took off 6 bases at V and 4 bases at J, with 7 bases between the two ends. Written as DNA, the CDR3 is TGTGCCAGTAGGACAGCTTACAATGAGCAGTTCTTC. Translating gives CASRTAYNEQFF.

This clone has only a few counts. The gene calls are TRBV28 and TRBJ1-4, with TRBD1 as a possible D gene (6 bases). CDR1 is MDHEN, CDR2 SYDVKM, per germline. CDR3 size: 15 residues. Deletions cut 10 bases from V and 7 bases from J, with 22 bases between. This CDR3 reads CATLMSGQRGEKLFF. The CDR3 DNA is TGTGCCACCCTGATGTCAGGACAGAGGGGTGAAAAACTGTTTTTT.

This rearrangement joins TRBV7-9 to TRBJ1-1; D might be TRBD1 (5 bases). Between the trimmed V and J ends, which lost 5 bases and 4 bases, there was a span of 23 bases. Germline V gives CDR1 SEHNR, CDR2 FQNEAQ (reference sequence). This CDR3 spans 17 amino acids. The CDR3 sequence is CASSPLRVWDRSTEAFF. The CDR3 DNA reads as TGTGCCAGCAGCCCATTGCGGGTATGGGACCGCAGCACTGAAGCTTTCTTT.

This chain links TRBV7-9 with TRBJ2-7, with TRBD1 matching over 7 bases. The germline gives CDR1 SEHNR, CDR2 FQNEAQ (reference sequence). The junction had 3 bases not matched to a gene; V was cut back by 2 bases and J by 2 bases. CDR3 size: 14 residues. CDR3 nucleotide sequence: TGTGCCAGCAGCTTATGGGACAGACCCTACGAGCAGTACTTC. Translated: CASSLWDRPYEQYF.

The gene calls are TRBV28 and TRBJ1-2, with D possibly matching TRBD1 (6 bases). V lost 6 bases and J 0 bases, leaving 17 bases between the germline ends. The V gene's germline CDR1 is MDHEN and CDR2 SYDVKM. The CDR3 has 16 residues. In DNA, the CDR3 is TGTGCCAGCAGCCCCCTCGACGGACAGCCTAACTATGGCTACACCTTC. As protein: CASSPLDGQPNYGYTF.

The gene calls are TRBV18 and TRBJ1-3; D gene uncertain. V was shortened by 1 base and J by 0 bases, with 4 bases between the two germline ends. Germline V CDR1 and CDR2: KGHSH, LQKENI. The CDR3 sequence is 14 residues long. This CDR3 reads CASSPHSSGNTIYF. DNA of the CDR3: TGTGCCAGCTCACCACACAGCTCTGGAAACACCATATATTTT.

This clone appeared a few times. This sample includes further DNA sequences coding for the same CDR3. The V and J genes are TRBV5-1 and TRBJ1-6, with 10 nucleotides matching TRBD1. Germline V gene data show CDR1 as SGHRS and CDR2 as YFSETQ. The CDR3 consists of 15 residues. V was pared by 0 bases and J by 10 bases, with 4 bases of the junction left unmatched. The CDR3 here is CASSLAGQGRSPLHF. CDR3 sequence (DNA): TGCGCCAGCAGCTTGGCGGGACAGGGGCGGTCACCCCTCCACTTT.

This rearrangement joins TRBV9 to TRBJ1-2, with D tentatively TRBD1 (5 bases). The CDR3 is 15 residues long. The germline V gene has CDR1 SGDLS and CDR2 YYNGEE. V lost 4 bases and J 0 bases, leaving 13 bases between the germline ends. The CDR3 sequence: CASSTLPGANYGYTF. DNA of the CDR3: TGTGCCAGCAGCACACTACCGGGGGCTAACTATGGCTACACCTTC.

The chain carries TRBV27 and TRBJ2-3, with a possible D match to TRBD2 (6 bases). The CDR3 spans 16 residues. V lost 3 bases and J 2 bases, leaving 15 bases between the germline ends. The germline gives CDR1 MNHEY, CDR2 SMNVEV (reference sequence). Written as DNA, the CDR3 is TGTGCCAGCAGTTTCCGGAGGGGCATTCTCACAGATACGCAGTATTTT. This codes for CASSFRRGILTDTQYF.

The chain's CDR3 is CASSTGNTIYF. CDR3 nucleotide sequence: TGTGCCAGCAGTACCGGCAACACCATATATTTT. The V call is TRBV16, the J call TRBJ1-3; D is ambiguous. V lost 6 bases to trimming and J lost 7 bases, with 7 bases between them. CDR1 is KGHSY and CDR2 is FQNENV in the germline V gene. This CDR3 comprises 11 residues.

The V and J genes are TRBV6-5 and TRBJ1-2; D is perhaps TRBD1 (5 bases). The germline V gene has CDR1 MNHEY and CDR2 SVGAGI. This CDR3 comprises 15 residues. V was cut by 0 bases and J by 4 bases, with 12 bases left in between. The CDR3 reads CASSYSGQGGYGYTF. The CDR3 DNA follows: TGTGCCAGCAGTTACTCGGGGCAGGGAGGCTATGGCTACACCTTC.

This sequence joins TRBV18 and TRBJ1-6, with unresolved D. The length of the CDR3 is 16 residues. Germline values: CDR1 KGHSH, CDR2 LQKENI. V was clipped by 2 bases and J by 3 bases, with 11 bases between them. The CDR3 coding sequence is TGTGCCAGCTCACCAACGCGAGGAGACTATAATTCACCCCTCCACTTT. Translated: CASSPTRGDYNSPLHF.

The rearrangement uses TRBV19 and TRBJ2-1; tentatively, D is TRBD2 (6 bases). V lost 1 base and J 4 bases, leaving 17 bases between the germline ends. The germline gives CDR1 LNHDA, CDR2 SQIVND (reference sequence). The CDR3 contains 17 residues. CDR3 sequence reads: CASSIAGVILGYNEQFF. DNA of the CDR3: TGTGCCAGTAGTATAGCGGGAGTAATATTGGGATACAATGAGCAGTTCTTC.